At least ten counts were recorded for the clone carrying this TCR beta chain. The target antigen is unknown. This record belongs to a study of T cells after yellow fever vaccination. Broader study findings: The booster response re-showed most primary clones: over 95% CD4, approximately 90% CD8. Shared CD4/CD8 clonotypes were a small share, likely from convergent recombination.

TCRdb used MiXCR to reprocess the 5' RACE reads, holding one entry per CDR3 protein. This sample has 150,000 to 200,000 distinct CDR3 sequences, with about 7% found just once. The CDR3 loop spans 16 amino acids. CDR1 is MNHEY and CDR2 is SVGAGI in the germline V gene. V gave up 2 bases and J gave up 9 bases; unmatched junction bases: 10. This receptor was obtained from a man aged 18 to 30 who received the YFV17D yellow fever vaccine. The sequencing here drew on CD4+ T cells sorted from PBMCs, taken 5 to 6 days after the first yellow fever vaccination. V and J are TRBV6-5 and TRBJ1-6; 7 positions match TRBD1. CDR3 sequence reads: CASSYQGQLRGSPLHF. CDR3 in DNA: TGTGCCAGCAGTTACCAGGGACAGCTTAGGGGTTCACCCCTCCACTTT.